This T cell receptor beta chain comes out of a study of blood T cell repertoires in COVID-19. Profiling relied on immunoSEQ multiplex PCR, and the TCRdb table lists in-frame clones only, not all of them. The table shows more than 140,000 clones, with approximately 86% occurring only once. The sequenced sample was peripheral blood. The clonotype comes from a woman aged 55-70 years with acute or convalescent COVID-19.

CDR3 DNA: TGTGCCAGCAGCTTAGGACTAGCCTCCCCCTACGAGCAGTACTTC. Amino acids: CASSLGLASPYEQYF. The V call is TRBV7-8, the J call TRBJ2-7; 7 positions match TRBD2. CDR1 SGHVS and CDR2 FQNEAQ come from the germline V gene. The CDR3 has 15 amino acids. After removal of 1 base from V and 2 bases from J, the junction contained 5 bases not matched to a gene.